A single sample is the source of the 11 T cell receptor beta chains below, sequenced in a study of blood T cell repertoires in COVID-19. TCRdb keeps only in-frame clones here, not all; method: immunoSEQ multiplex PCR. Here the sample spans about 440,000 clones, 70% to 90% being singletons. Material: peripheral blood. All receptors come from a woman aged 45-65 years with COVID-19, enrolled during active disease.

This clone was detected once. The CDR3 reads CASSEGRQGLSIYNEQFF. The CDR3 region has the DNA TGTGCCAGCAGTGAGGGGCGACAGGGCCTAAGTATCTACAATGAGCAGTTCTTC. V and J are TRBV6-1 and TRBJ2-1, with 7 bases identical to TRBD1. V was clipped by 3 bases and J by 3 bases; unmatched bases: 14. From germline, CDR1 is MNHNS and CDR2 SASEGT. This CDR3 comprises 18 residues.

V is TRBV6-5 and J is TRBJ1-5, with 8 bases that match TRBD1. CDR3 size: 13 residues. Trimming took 7 bases from V and 8 from J; bases not matched to a gene: 7. Germline V lookup: CDR1 MNHEY, CDR2 SVGAGI. The CDR3 sequence: CASNRTGREPQHF. The CDR3 coding sequence is TGTGCCAGCAACCGGACAGGGAGGGAGCCCCAGCATTTT.

This clone was counted a single time. This chain connects TRBV18 to TRBJ1-2; D gene unclear. CDR1 KGHSH and CDR2 LQKENI come from the germline V gene. The CDR3 contains 16 residues. V lost 3 bases and J 0 bases, leaving 14 bases between the germline ends. The CDR3 here is CASSPEGFPSNYGYTF. CDR3 bases: TGTGCCAGCTCACCGGAGGGCTTCCCGTCTAACTATGGCTACACCTTC.

The genes are TRBV5-6 and TRBJ2-7, with D possibly TRBD2 on 6 matching bases. The CDR3 has 15 amino acids. Germline CDR1 is SGHDT and CDR2 is YYEEEE. The germline V and J ends were trimmed by 7 bases and 2 bases, with 19 bases remaining between them. The CDR3 bases are TGTGCCAGCGAGGGATGGGAGGTCCCAACCTACGAGCAGTACTTC. It codes for CASEGWEVPTYEQYF.

The chain employs TRBV6-4 and TRBJ1-2, with 8 positions matching TRBD1. This CDR3 is built from 17 residues. Germline CDR1 is MRHNA and CDR2 is SNTAGT. V shed 0 bases, J shed 4 bases, and the junction held 10 bases outside the gene matches. The CDR3 protein is CASSDSGGQAKLYGYTF. The CDR3 nucleotides read TGTGCCAGCAGTGACTCAGGGGGACAGGCGAAACTCTATGGCTACACCTTC.

The chain employs TRBV10-2 and TRBJ2-3; unclear D gene. The CDR3 is 12 residues long. With 2 bases removed from V and 10 bases from J, the gap between germline ends came to 10 bases. Germline CDR1 reads WSHSY; CDR2 reads SAAADI. In DNA form, the CDR3 reads TGCGCCAGCAGTGAGGACTCCCAATCGCAGTATTTT. Its protein is CASSEDSQSQYF.

The V call is TRBV28, the J call TRBJ1-1; a possible D gene is TRBD1 (6 bases). V shed 7 bases and J shed 5 bases, with 17 bases lying between them. This CDR3 comprises 14 residues. Germline CDR1 and CDR2: MDHEN and SYDVKM. The CDR3 bases are TGTGCCAGCACACTTGGGGGGGCCGGGACTGAAGCTTTCTTT. It is translated as CASTLGGAGTEAFF.

The chain is built from TRBV27 and TRBJ2-7, with TRBD1 matching 8 bases. V was clipped by 5 bases and J by 2 bases; unmatched bases: 5. This CDR3 contains 14 residues. Germline V gene lookup returns CDR1 MNHEY and CDR2 SMNVEV (reference sequence). DNA of the CDR3: TGTGCCAGCAGTCCGGGACAGGAGCCCTACGAGCAGTACTTC. Amino acids: CASSPGQEPYEQYF.

The genes are TRBV19 and TRBJ1-1; 9 bases map to TRBD1. The CDR3 is 14 residues long. Germline CDR1 LNHDA, CDR2 SQIVND (reference sequence). Trimming removed 6 bases from V and 10 bases from J; junction bases left unmatched: 12. CDR3 residues: CASSAGTGQYIAFF. The CDR3 DNA is TGTGCCAGTAGCGCCGGGACAGGGCAGTATATAGCTTTCTTT.

The chain joins TRBV6-4 to TRBJ2-3; possible D gene TRBD2, 6 bases. The ends were cut back, 3 bases at V and 3 bases at J, with 13 bases in the middle. CDR1 and CDR2 from the germline V gene are MRHNA and SNTAGT. The CDR3 consists of 15 residues. The CDR3: CASSDGGGRTDTQYF. The CDR3 DNA follows: TGTGCCAGCAGTGATGGCGGTGGGAGGACAGATACGCAGTATTTT.

The chain couples TRBV7-9 to TRBJ2-7; D may be TRBD1 (6 bases). The CDR3 runs 15 residues. The V end was cut by 3 bases, the J end by 5 bases, with 17 bases between. The V gene's germline CDR1 is SEHNR and CDR2 FQNEAQ (reference sequence). CDR3 bases: TGTGCCAGCAGCTTCGGTCCCGATAACAGGGACGAGCAGTACTTC. As protein: CASSFGPDNRDEQYF.